The subject of this entry is one T cell receptor beta chain. Its antigen remains undetermined. No base quality information exists; no much larger clone differs at one position. The High Capacity cDNA Reverse Transcription Kit was used to reverse transcribe all of the isolated RNA, meaning that expressed TCRB transcripts were what got sequenced. Deep immunoSEQ sequencing was applied to naive, central memory and regulatory T cell samples, giving an average of roughly 3.5 million total reads per sample. Sorted cells were lysed in RLT buffer and RNA was extracted with DNase-treated RNeasy Micro or Mini kits, depending on cell number. To prevent cross-contamination, each cell subset was processed individually, whereas patient and healthy donor samples were processed jointly. TCRB sequences were amplified from cDNA with the immunoSEQ multiplex PCR, producing 87-bp fragments spanning the CDR3 region. The amplicons were sequenced using the Illumina HiSeq platform. In the authors' own workflow: PCR bias was computationally corrected using synthetic template baselines, reads within Hamming distance 2 were collapsed, and singletons that could not be merged were discarded. Reads were aligned to IMGT to assign V, D and J genes, CDR3 length, and insertions or deletions at six rearrangement sites. Within each subset, clonotype counts were normalized to sorted cell number, and only after that were true diversity and Gini coefficients computed with the tcR R package. The overlap coefficient, calculated on TCRB nucleotide sequences, was used to measure repertoire sharing. The clones in this table, taken by TCRdb from immuneACCESS, are in-frame only. Not every clone is retained; where verified, under half of the shortfall comes from an unresolved V gene, and the cause of the rest is unknown. V and J calls and clone size are copied from that table; D and trimming were computed from the DNA. Recorded for this sample are around 250,000 clones; 25% to 30% of them occurred a single time. Under 4.5% of the sample is in the top ten clones.

This specimen belongs to a study of beta chain features in type 1 diabetes (dated by TCRdb to the late 2010s). Context from the whole study: Patients and healthy donors did not differ in mean age, gender distribution, total cell number or subset yield. Whereas all 28 donors provided naive and central memory subsets, regulatory and stem cell-like memory subsets were isolated from just 8 patients and roughly 8 healthy donors. In the study, recently diagnosed type 1 diabetes patients and matched healthy donors were compared on the TCRB repertoires of their sorted circulating CD4+ T cell subsets. Across all samples, approximately 98,000,000 sorted cells were examined, and cell number per subset correlated strongly with RNA yield. The paper's findings and limits, for the study overall: HLA sub-analyses involved small numbers of individuals, so any influence of HLA type on TCRB rearrangement remained unresolved. Naive, central memory and regulatory TCRB repertoires appeared to be more alike among patients than among healthy donors. PCR may preferentially amplify shorter templates, but because patient and control samples were amplified and corrected together, any resulting skew would affect both groups equally. Type 1 diabetes patients showed a moderate but significant shortening of TCRB CDR3 length in all four CD4+ subsets. Because cDNA rather than genomic DNA was sequenced, highly expressing activated cells could have been over-represented, although no difference in activation and CD3 levels was found between groups. At VDJ recombination sites, patients with type 1 diabetes made fewer insertions and deleted more nucleotides, a pattern implying thymic rearrangement abnormalities.

For CDR1 and CDR2, the germline V gene lists LGHNA and YNFKEQ. Measured from the cysteine to the phenylalanine, the CDR3 is 17 residues long. This entry keeps only the CDR3 DNA: 51 bases, framed from base 1. The germline V and J ends show losses of 0 bases and 5 bases respectively, and no gene match explains 11 bases of the junction. Each donor gave one peripheral blood draw, averaging roughly 100 mL, which was collected into heparinised tubes. A BD FACSAria II was used to sort naive, central memory, regulatory and stem cell-like memory CD4+ T cells with a panel that included CD45RO, CCR7, CD25, CD127, CD95 and CD27. Purity was above 98% for every sorted population. Right away, PBMCs were isolated by Lymphoprep density gradient centrifugation and were stained directly, with no culture step. So that batch effects would be minimized, each experiment stained and sorted samples in pairs, pairing one healthy donor with one patient.

The chain couples TRBV4-2 to TRBJ2-7; 9 junctional bases match TRBD1. The sample consisted of central memory CD4+ T cells from blood. The TCR sequence derives from a man in his thirties or forties in good health. CDR3 protein: CASSQDKTHRGLDEQYF. The bases are TGTGCCAGCAGCCAAGATAAGACCCACAGGGGGCTAGACGAGCAGTACTTC.